This T cell receptor beta chain stems from a study of Ad26.COV2.S vaccination and SARS-CoV-2 variants. Deletions cut 1 base from V and 7 bases from J, with 12 bases between. CDR1 and CDR2 (germline): SGDLS, YYNGEE. This CDR3 region has 14 residues. Clones were sequenced by immunoSEQ multiplex PCR, and TCRdb holds only the in-frame ones, with some missing. In the table there are about 250,000 clones, approximately 89% of which are singletons. Treatment of the sample: over 15 received Ad26.COV2.S at low or high dose, single or two shots; 5 received placebo; per-sample allocation not given. Samples were taken on day 63 after the first vaccine or placebo injection.

The chain recombines TRBV9 with TRBJ2-1, with D possibly being TRBD1 (6 bases). The sequence derives from a person between 18 and 65 years old who received the Ad26.COV2.S COVID-19 vaccine or a placebo. The sample was peripheral blood, taken in a trial of Ad26.COV2.S vaccine versus placebo. The CDR3 region is CASSVMGAQNEQFF. CDR3 nucleotide sequence: TGTGCCAGCAGCGTAATGGGGGCCCAGAATGAGCAGTTCTTC.